Shown below are 10 T cell receptor beta chains from a single sample sequenced in a study of vaccination effects on CD4 cells after COVID-19. After expansion with viral peptide pools in the ViraFEST assay, antigen-specific CD4+ T cells were sequenced. The culture ran for approximately 10 days, and then CD4+ T cells were isolated. No antigen has been identified for these receptors. The data were produced by immunoSEQ multiplex PCR, yet TCRdb's version contains in-frame clones alone and is incomplete. The table records tens of thousands of clones, around four fifths of them present only once. Sequencing was performed on CD4+ T cells from PBMCs cultured with HCoV-229E spike peptides, taken before COVID-19 vaccination. These receptors were collected from a human donor who received a COVID-19 vaccine.

This clone was found a few times. The chain is built from TRBV3-1 (or the pseudogene TRBV3-2) and TRBJ1-2, with D tentatively TRBD1 (5 bases). The ends were cut back, 0 bases at V and 4 bases at J, with 6 bases in the middle. Germline V gene data show CDR1 as LGHDT and CDR2 as YNNKEL (reference sequence). This CDR3 contains 13 residues. The CDR3 sequence: CASSQEDSYGYTF. The CDR3 DNA sequence: TGTGCCAGCAGCCAAGAAGACAGCTATGGCTACACCTTC.

In the case of this clone: Other DNA sequences in the same sample also yield this CDR3. This rearrangement joins TRBV18 to TRBJ2-5; 11 positions match TRBD2. Per the germline V gene, CDR1 is KGHSH and CDR2 is LQKENI. This CDR3 has 15 residues. J was trimmed by 2 bases and V by 3 bases; bases with no gene match: 2. Here the CDR3 reads CASSPLAGGQETQYF. The CDR3 nucleotides read TGTGCCAGCTCACCCCTAGCGGGGGGACAAGAGACCCAGTACTTC. Full variable domain (remainder filled in from reference TRBV18 and TRBJ2-5): NAGVMQNPRHLVRRRGQEARLRCSPMKGHSHVYWYRQLPEEGLKFMVYLQKENIIDESGMPKERFSAEFPKEGPSILRIQQVVRGDSAAYFCASSPLAGGQETQYFGPGTRLLVL.

V and J are TRBV19 and TRBJ2-3; D possibly uses TRBD1 or TRBD2 (5 bases each). V dropped 6 bases and J dropped 5 bases, with 18 bases sitting between them. This CDR3 is built from 15 residues. Germline-derived CDR1 and CDR2 are LNHDA and SQIVND (reference sequence). This CDR3 reads CASSLSGTTIDTQYF. CDR3 in DNA: TGTGCCAGTAGCCTCTCCGGGACGACTATAGATACGCAGTATTTT.

This chain connects TRBV5-1 to TRBJ1-2; D is unresolved. Germline V CDR1 and CDR2: SGHRS, YFSETQ. There are 14 residues in the CDR3. Deletions cut 0 bases from V and 7 bases from J, with 13 bases between. CDR3 DNA: TGCGCCAGCAGCTTGGGCAGCCTGCCCTCTGGCTACACCTTC. It specifies CASSLGSLPSGYTF.

This rearrangement joins TRBV5-1 to TRBJ2-1; TRBD2 aligns across 13 bases. The CDR3 length is 17 residues. The V and J ends lost 3 bases and 0 bases, in that order; junction bases with no gene match: 3. The germline V gene has CDR1 SGHRS and CDR2 YFSETQ. This chain's CDR3 is CASSSTSGGASYNEQFF. CDR3 coding DNA: TGCGCCAGCAGCTCTACTAGCGGGGGGGCCTCCTACAATGAGCAGTTCTTC.

This chain joins TRBV5-1 and TRBJ1-6; D gene uncertain. Germline CDR1 reads SGHRS; CDR2 reads YFSETQ. The CDR3 covers 15 residues. Trimming took 0 bases from V and 14 from J, leaving 18 bases between them. The CDR3 loop is CASSLATPDITSLHF. The CDR3 coding sequence is TGCGCCAGCAGCTTGGCCACCCCCGACATTACATCCCTCCACTTT.

The chain combines TRBV2 with TRBJ2-5; no reliable D call. The CDR3 length is 16 residues. V dropped 8 bases and J dropped 1 base, with 20 bases sitting between them. Germline values: CDR1 SNHLY, CDR2 FYNNEI. For the CDR3, the DNA is TGTGCCAGCCACCAAATCGCCCCCCGAACCCAAGAGACCCAGTACTTC. Its protein is CASHQIAPRTQETQYF.

The genes are TRBV6-5 and TRBJ1-3, with 8 bases matching TRBD1. V shed 11 bases, J shed 8 bases, and the junction held 8 bases outside the gene matches. CDR1 is MNHEY, CDR2 SVGAGI, per germline. The CDR3 has 12 amino acids. The CDR3 loop reads CASRTGTDTIYF. The CDR3 DNA reads as TGTGCCTCCCGGACAGGGACGGACACCATATATTTT.

V and J are TRBV29-1 and TRBJ2-1; TRBD2 matches 7 bases. The CDR3 length is 15 residues. The germline V gene has CDR1 SQVTM and CDR2 ANQGSEA. J lost 4 bases, V lost 6 bases, and 12 bases had no gene match. The CDR3 DNA sequence: TGCAGCGTCAAGTGGAAGCGGGGAGAGTACAATGAGCAGTTCTTC. It encodes CSVKWKRGEYNEQFF.

The chain employs TRBV6-5 and TRBJ2-5; 8 bases fit TRBD1. V dropped 6 bases and J dropped 2; count of bases not matched to a gene: 5. Per germline, CDR1 MNHEY and CDR2 SVGAGI. This CDR3 comprises 14 residues. The CDR3 DNA reads TGTGCCAGCAGGGGACAGGTACTTCAAGAGACCCAGTACTTC. Amino acids: CASRGQVLQETQYF.